The entry below describes one T cell receptor beta chain. This sample was taken from a study of cytomegalovirus exposure and HLA in healthy donors. Germline CDR1 reads GTSNPN; CDR2 reads SVGIG (reference sequence). V gave up 2 bases and J gave up 3 bases; unmatched junction bases: 8. The CDR3 runs to 17 residues. The primer mix had 60 Vbeta and 13 Jbeta primers. Method: immunoSEQ multiplex PCR; TCRdb's copy keeps in-frame clones and lacks some. The repertoire holds more than 95,000 clones, with roughly 82% as singletons. The receptor was isolated from a woman aged 55-69 years in good health and CMV-seropositive. The rearrangement uses TRBV30 and TRBJ2-2; 11 nucleotides line up with TRBD2. Source material: PBMCs. DNA of the CDR3: TGTGCCTGGAGTAATGTAGCGGGAGGGCCTTACACCGGGGAGCTGTTTTTT. Protein sequence: CAWSNVAGGPYTGELFF. The full variable domain, completed using reference TRBV30 and TRBJ2-2, is SQTIHQWPATLVQPVGSPLSLECTVEGTSNPNLYWYRQAAGRGLQLLFYSVGIGQISSEVPQNLSASRPQDRQFILSSKKLLLSDSGFYLCAWSNVAGGPYTGELFFGEGSRLTVL.